The T cell receptor (beta chain) described here comes from a study of Ad26.COV2.S vaccination and SARS-CoV-2 variants (TCRdb year 2021). Background for the entire study: Donors in the vaccine arm were drawn from COV1001, a phase I-IIa trial of Ad26.COV2.S in healthy adults that was multicentre, randomized, double-blind and placebo-controlled. Dosing of Ad26.COV2.S was intramuscular, at either 5x10^10 or 1x10^11 viral particles, delivered as one shot or as two shots spaced 56 days apart. Sequencing of the TCRbeta repertoire served to evaluate the specificity and breadth of SARS-CoV-2-reactive T cell receptors following Ad26.COV2.S vaccination. The TCR-sequenced set comprised about 32 samples: approximately 20 Ad26.COV2.S vaccine recipients, 5 placebo recipients and 8 SARS-CoV-2 convalescent individuals. Participants in the trial were split at random into five groups of five each, receiving low-dose or high-dose Ad26.COV2.S once or twice, or else placebo on both occasions. Throughout the experiments and outcome assessment, investigators stayed blinded to trial group allocation.

Sample treatment or condition, as interpreted from the label and publication: 15 to 20 received Ad26.COV2.S at low or high dose, single or two shots; 5 received placebo; per-sample allocation not given. Repertoires of vaccine and placebo recipients were sequenced from samples collected on day 63 after the first injection. Cohort 1b enrolled roughly 25 adults aged 18-55 years at a single site in Boston, USA, between 29 July and 7 August 2020. Ad26.COV2.S consisted of a replication-incompetent adenovirus type 26 vector by which a prefusion-stabilized SARS-CoV-2 spike protein from the original Wuhan strain was expressed. The investigation overall reported the following: Vaccine and placebo recipients had comparable non-spike TCR breadth, which fits with the vaccine containing only spike. The study was not powered to compare responses between vaccine doses or regimens. The authors noted that total T cell responses may have been underestimated by the TCR breadth and depth analyses. After vaccination, substantial breadth of spike-specific CD8+ and CD4+ T cell responses was reported. Ad26.COV2.S recipients had higher spike-specific TCR breadth than placebo recipients (P = 0.0014).

As regards this clone: Its antigen is currently not known. One base away there is no much larger clone; base qualities are not given.

Via the germline V gene, CDR1 is SGHTA and CDR2 FQGNSA. From the cysteine through the phenylalanine, the CDR3 covers 17 amino acids. Only the CDR3 part of the read is kept: 51 bases, read in frame from the first base. Compared with germline, V lacks 5 bases and J lacks 3 bases; bases without a gene match: 8. The immunoSEQ Assay was used to sequence TCRbeta CDR3 regions. After extraction, genomic DNA underwent amplification by bias-controlled multiplex PCR, followed by high-throughput sequencing. Under the source paper's analysis protocol: Collapsing and filtering of sequences were performed to quantify the absolute abundance of each unique TCRbeta CDR3 region. Usable DNA was measured by amplifying reference genes present in all nucleated cells, and TCRbeta template counts were normalized to that usable DNA to estimate T cell fraction. Repertoire TCRs were annotated as SARS-CoV-2-specific when V gene, CDR3 amino acid sequence and J gene were exactly matched to a known reactive TCR set. The reference SARS-CoV-2 TCR set was obtained from MIRA and was filtered for enrichment in COVID-19-positive ImmuneCODE repertoires, whereby public or cross-reactive TCRs were removed. Using the MIRA antigens, annotated TCRs were further analysed by specific ORF or by position within an ORF. Breadth was defined as annotated unique rearrangements over total unique productive rearrangements; depth was the summed frequency of those rearrangements. Group comparisons of TCR breadth used two-sided Wilcoxon rank-sum tests. Not all clones reach the TCRdb copy of this immuneACCESS table, which keeps in-frame sequences only. Checked studies attribute under half of the gap to unresolved V genes and leave the rest unexplained. The V and J calls and clone size were taken over from that table, and D and trimming were inferred from the DNA. Across this sample there are 380,000 or so clones, with around 89% seen only once. The top ten clonotypes cover 6.4% of the sample.

The receptor chain draws on TRBV7-2 and TRBJ2-7, and 15 bases in between align with TRBD2. The material was peripheral blood, obtained in a trial of Ad26.COV2.S vaccine versus placebo. The origin of this receptor is a person aged 18-65 years who received the Ad26.COV2.S COVID-19 vaccine or a placebo. The nucleotide sequence is TGTGCCAGCAGCGAGGGACTAGCGGGGGGCTGGGGCTACGAGCAGTACTTC. This encodes CASSEGLAGGWGYEQYF.